What follows describes a single T cell receptor (beta chain). It was the roughly 130-subject validation cohort, separate from the roughly 700-subject first cohort, to which the donors belonged. Method: immunoSEQ multiplex PCR; TCRdb's copy keeps in-frame clones and lacks some. The table includes fewer than 250,000 clones, over 70% detected once. This sample was included in a study of cytomegalovirus exposure and HLA in healthy donors. The CDR3 consists of 15 residues. The germline V gene has CDR1 MDHEN and CDR2 SYDVKM. J was trimmed by 5 bases and V by 5 bases; bases with no gene match: 3. The chain combines TRBV28 with TRBJ2-1; 13 bases are a match to TRBD2. The origin of this receptor is a woman aged 25 to 39 in good health and CMV-seropositive. Input material: PBMCs. The CDR3 loop reads CASSMGTSGNNEQFF. CDR3 coding DNA: TGTGCCAGCAGTATGGGGACTAGCGGGAACAATGAGCAGTTCTTC.